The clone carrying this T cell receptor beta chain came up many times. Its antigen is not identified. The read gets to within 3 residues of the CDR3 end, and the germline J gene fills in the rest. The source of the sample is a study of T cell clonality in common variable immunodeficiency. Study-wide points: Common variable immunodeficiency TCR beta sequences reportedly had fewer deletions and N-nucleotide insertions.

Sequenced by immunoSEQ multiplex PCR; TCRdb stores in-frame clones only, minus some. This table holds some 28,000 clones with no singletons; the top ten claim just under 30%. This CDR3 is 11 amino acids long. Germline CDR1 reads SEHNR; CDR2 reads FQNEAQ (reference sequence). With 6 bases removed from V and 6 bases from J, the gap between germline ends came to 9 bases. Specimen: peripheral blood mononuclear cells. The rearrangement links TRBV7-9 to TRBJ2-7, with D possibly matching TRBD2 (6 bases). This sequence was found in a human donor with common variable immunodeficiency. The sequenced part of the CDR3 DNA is TGTGCCAGCAGACTAGCTGCCGAG. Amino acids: CASRLAAE. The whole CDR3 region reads CASRLAAEQYF.